The 23 T cell receptor beta chains below were found in one sample sequenced in a study of cytomegalovirus exposure and HLA in healthy donors. Use of 60 Vbeta and 13 Jbeta primers characterized the PCR. Profiled with immunoSEQ multiplex PCR; TCRdb holds only in-frame clones, not every one. The table records about 190,000 clones, 75% to 90% of them present only once. The sequencing input was PBMCs. The receptor set was obtained from a man in his thirties or forties in good health and CMV-seronegative.

The V gene is TRBV28, the J gene TRBJ1-2; a weak D match, TRBD1 (6 bases). Trimming took off 3 bases at V and 8 bases at J, with 16 bases between the two ends. CDR3 length: 14 residues. Looked up from germline, CDR1 is MDHEN and CDR2 is SYDVKM. The CDR3: CASSLVVGARGYTF. The CDR3 DNA reads TGTGCCAGCAGTTTGGTAGTGGGGGCGAGGGGCTACACCTTC.

The chain recombines TRBV7-9 with TRBJ2-7, with 7 bases fitting TRBD1. The germline V gene encodes CDR1 SEHNR and CDR2 FQNEAQ (reference sequence). This CDR3 spans 14 amino acids. V shed 5 bases and J 2 bases; nucleotides not matched to a gene: 6. The CDR3 spells CASSRQGRTYEQYF. CDR3 nucleotide sequence: TGTGCCAGCAGCCGACAGGGACGAACCTACGAGCAGTACTTC.

This chain connects TRBV10-3 to TRBJ2-7; no firm D call. The germline gives CDR1 ENHRY, CDR2 SYGVKD. CDR3 size: 13 residues. The V and J ends lost 5 bases and 2 bases respectively, with 10 bases between them. The CDR3 is CAISFQETYEQYF. The CDR3 DNA reads TGTGCCATCAGTTTCCAGGAAACCTACGAGCAGTACTTC.

The gene calls are TRBV11-3 and TRBJ2-5; 8 bases align to TRBD1. Germline values: CDR1 SGHNT, CDR2 YENEEA. V lost 4 bases, J lost 7 bases, and 5 bases stayed unmatched. The CDR3 totals 13 residues. DNA of the CDR3: TGTGCCAGCAGCTCGGACAGGGCCGGGACCCAGTACTTC. Translating gives CASSSDRAGTQYF.

The rearrangement joins TRBV10-2 to TRBJ2-1; 12 nucleotides align to TRBD1. This CDR3 spans 15 amino acids. V was clipped by 6 bases and J by 7 bases; unmatched bases: 7. Per germline, CDR1 WSHSY and CDR2 SAAADI. DNA of the CDR3: TGCGCCAGCAGCCCGGGACAGGGGGCGGGGAATGAGCAGTTCTTC. Its translation is CASSPGQGAGNEQFF.

The chain carries TRBV6-4 and TRBJ1-1; weak D call: TRBD1 (6 bases). The V gene lost 4 bases and the J gene lost 1 base, with 10 bases spanning the gap. Germline CDR1 MRHNA, CDR2 SNTAGT. The CDR3 is 14 residues long. The CDR3 sequence is CASSGTGSNTEAFF. CDR3 sequence (DNA): TGTGCCAGCAGTGGCACAGGGTCGAACACTGAAGCTTTCTTT.

The CDR3, as DNA: TGCGCCAGCAGCTTGGGGAGCGGTAATTACGAGCAGTACTTC. Translating it yields CASSLGSGNYEQYF. The rearrangement joins TRBV5-1 to TRBJ2-7; D may be TRBD2 (5 bases). This CDR3 is 14 amino acids long. Germline V gene sequence: CDR1 SGHRS, CDR2 YFSETQ. V lost 0 bases and J 4 bases, leaving 11 bases between the germline ends.

The chain couples TRBV2 to TRBJ2-7; possibly TRBD2 for D (6 bases). CDR3 size: 16 residues. CDR1 is SNHLY and CDR2 is FYNNEI in the germline V gene. The V end lost 6 bases, the J end lost 2 bases, and 20 bases lay between the germline ends. The CDR3 sequence is CASRPGTPGEAYEQYF. As DNA, the CDR3 is TGTGCCAGCAGGCCCGGGACTCCCGGGGAGGCCTACGAGCAGTACTTC.

The table lists this clone with a count of one. The chain is built from TRBV5-1 and TRBJ2-1; 9 positions agree with TRBD2. CDR3 length: 18 residues. V was pared by 4 bases and J by 9 bases, with 20 bases of the junction left unmatched. Germline CDR1 reads SGHRS; CDR2 reads YFSETQ. This CDR3 is CASSMPALAGEWSGEQFF. The CDR3 DNA sequence: TGCGCCAGCAGCATGCCCGCTTTAGCGGGAGAGTGGAGTGGTGAGCAGTTCTTC.

J is TRBJ1-1 and V is TRBV4-1, with TRBD1 identical over 9 bases. This CDR3 contains 15 residues. Germline V CDR1 and CDR2: MGHRA, YSYEKL. Germline trimming cut 0 bases from V and 10 bases from J; bases unmatched to any gene: 9. CDR3 sequence: CASSQDETGGSVAFF. DNA for the CDR3: TGCGCCAGCAGCCAAGACGAGACAGGGGGGAGTGTAGCTTTCTTT.

The chain recombines TRBV20-1 with TRBJ1-1; D is unresolved. V gave up 6 bases and J gave up 2 bases, with 7 bases separating them. From germline, CDR1 is DFQATT and CDR2 SNEGSKA (reference sequence). CDR3 length: 11 residues. The CDR3 nucleotides are TGCAGTGCCACAGATAACACTGAAGCTTTCTTT. Translation: CSATDNTEAFF.

V and J are TRBV28 and TRBJ2-7; D may be TRBD2 (5 bases). CDR3 size: 15 residues. The V end was cut by 2 bases, the J end by 0 bases, with 11 bases between. Germline CDR1 reads MDHEN; CDR2 reads SYDVKM. CDR3 sequence reads: CASSLSGSHSYEQYF. CDR3 DNA sequence: TGTGCCAGCAGTTTAAGCGGAAGTCACTCCTACGAGCAGTACTTC.

This clone showed up just once. The V call is TRBV27, the J call TRBJ2-1; 8 bases are shared with TRBD2. Germline CDR1 is MNHEY and CDR2 is SMNVEV (reference sequence). CDR3 length: 16 amino acids. After removal of 8 bases from V and 3 bases from J, the junction contained 12 bases not matched to a gene. DNA of the CDR3: TGTGCCAGCCCCGGGGGGGCGGGGTGGGGCTACAATGAGCAGTTCTTC. As protein: CASPGGAGWGYNEQFF.

The chain couples TRBV29-1 to TRBJ1-3; no firm D call. V shed 5 bases and J shed 0 bases, with 11 bases lying between them. Per germline, CDR1 SQVTM and CDR2 ANQGSEA. The CDR3 is 14 residues long. In nucleotides, the CDR3 is TGCAGCGTTTCTAACGGGTTCTCTGGAAACACCATATATTTT. Translating gives CSVSNGFSGNTIYF.

This rearrangement joins TRBV28 to TRBJ1-4, with TRBD1 identical over 7 bases. Germline assignment: CDR1 MDHEN and CDR2 SYDVKM. There are 14 residues in the CDR3. The V and J ends lost 3 bases and 10 bases, in that order; junction bases with no gene match: 8. For the CDR3, the DNA is TGTGCCAGCAGTTTGGTTCTCCCAGGGGGAAAACTGTTTTTT. Protein: CASSLVLPGGKLFF.

The chain carries TRBV18 and TRBJ2-4; D remains unclear. This CDR3 comprises 13 residues. Per germline, CDR1 KGHSH and CDR2 LQKENI. The V and J ends lost 0 bases and 7 bases respectively, with 7 bases between them. This CDR3 reads CASSPPGENIQYF. Here the CDR3 DNA reads TGTGCCAGCTCACCACCAGGAGAGAACATTCAGTACTTC.

V usage is TRBV2 and J usage is TRBJ2-1; TRBD1 matches at 7 bases. The CDR3 extends over 11 amino acids. Germline assignment: CDR1 SNHLY and CDR2 FYNNEI. Trimming at V came to 8 bases and at J to 8 bases, leaving 3 bases not matched to a gene. The CDR3 sequence: CASRQGDEQFF. The DNA of the CDR3 is TGTGCCAGCCGACAGGGCGATGAGCAGTTCTTC. Drawing the rest from reference TRBV2 and TRBJ2-1, the complete variable domain is EPEVTQTPSHQVTQMGQEVILRCVPISNHLYFYWYRQILGQKVEFLVSFYNNEISEKSEIFDDQFSVERPDGSNFTLKIRSTKLEDSAMYFCASRQGDEQFFGPGTRLTVL.

The chain combines TRBV7-2 with TRBJ1-4; 8 bases match TRBD1. CDR1 and CDR2 (germline): SGHTA, FQGNSA. J lost 8 bases, V lost 5 bases, and 7 bases had no gene match. This CDR3 comprises 14 residues. CDR3 residues: CASSPQGAGEKLFF. The CDR3 nucleotides read TGTGCCAGCAGCCCCCAGGGGGCAGGAGAAAAACTGTTTTTT.

The chain combines TRBV6-5 with TRBJ2-1; 7 bases fit TRBD2. Germline values: CDR1 MNHEY, CDR2 SVGAGI. V shed 6 bases and J 7 bases; nucleotides not matched to a gene: 12. This CDR3 region has 15 residues. The CDR3 sequence: CASSPGLAETNEQFF. CDR3 nucleotide sequence: TGTGCCAGCAGCCCCGGCCTAGCGGAAACTAATGAGCAGTTCTTC.

The genes are TRBV7-9 and TRBJ2-5; D remains unclear. The CDR3 spans 11 residues. The V and J ends lost 8 bases and 3 bases respectively, with 7 bases between them. Germline V lookup: CDR1 SEHNR, CDR2 FQNEAQ (reference sequence). CDR3 in amino acids: CASGREETQYF. CDR3 nucleotides: TGTGCCAGCGGTCGGGAAGAGACCCAGTACTTC.

This clone was counted between two and nine times. One end of the junction does not line up with germline, which may come from a read error. The chain links TRBV7-7 to TRBJ2-5; 7 nucleotides match TRBD1. Germline values: CDR1 SSHAT, CDR2 FNYEAQ (reference sequence). The CDR3 contains 14 residues. The CDR3: CASSYTGRGETQYF. The CDR3 DNA sequence: TGTGCTAGCAGCTATACGGGCAGGGGGGAGACCCAGTACTTC.

The chain couples TRBV7-9 to TRBJ2-7, with 9 nucleotides matching TRBD1. V lost 1 base, J lost 2 bases, and 6 bases stayed unmatched. CDR1 is SEHNR and CDR2 is FQNEAQ in the germline V gene (reference sequence). The CDR3 contains 16 residues. CDR3 residues: CASSLDFGTGTYEQYF. DNA for the CDR3: TGTGCCAGCAGCTTAGATTTTGGGACAGGGACCTACGAGCAGTACTTC.

This clone was recorded a few times. This chain links TRBV7-2 with TRBJ2-7, with D possibly TRBD2 on 5 matching bases. The CDR3 is 13 amino acids. The V and J ends lost 6 bases and 4 bases respectively, with 13 bases between them. The V gene's germline CDR1 is SGHTA and CDR2 FQGNSA. DNA for the CDR3: TGTGCCAGCAGTTTTAATTCGGGGTACGAGCAGTACTTC. Translation: CASSFNSGYEQYF.